These 17 T cell receptor beta chains originate from one sample sequenced in a study of regulatory T cells in long-lasting Graves disease. Time point specified: persistent/refractory GD, antithyroid drugs over 5 years with positive TRAb. Construction of the TCR library relied on RNA isolated from PBMCs. With iRepertoire HTBI primers and Arm-PCR of CDR3 regions, TCR beta libraries were built. TCRdb used MiXCR to reprocess the multiplex PCR reads, holding one entry per CDR3 protein. The repertoire consists of a few hundred thousand distinct CDR3 sequences, with about 20% occurring once and the leading ten covering about an eighth. Specimen: peripheral blood mononuclear cells (PBMCs), collected when the disease was refractory, from a patient treated with antithyroid drugs. These receptors originate from a female donor with Graves disease.

This chain links TRBV29-1 with TRBJ2-1; tentatively, D is TRBD1 (5 bases). Trimming cost V 7 bases and J 4 bases, with 17 bases left between them. This CDR3 comprises 14 residues. Per germline, CDR1 SQVTM and CDR2 ANQGSEA. CDR3 loop: CSGKGVPYYNEQFF. The CDR3 DNA is TGCAGCGGAAAAGGGGTCCCCTATTACAATGAGCAGTTCTTC.

This clonotype was picked up a small number of times. In nucleotides, the CDR3 is TGTGCCAGCAGTTCCGGGACTAGCTGGTACAATGAGCAGTTCTTC. Translation gives CASSSGTSWYNEQFF. The chain combines TRBV28 with TRBJ2-1; 9 bases align to TRBD2. Per the germline V gene, CDR1 is MDHEN and CDR2 is SYDVKM. CDR3 length: 15 amino acids. J lost 4 bases, V lost 4 bases, and 5 bases had no gene match.

This clonotype occurred many times. The rearrangement joins TRBV12-3 or TRBV12-4 to TRBJ2-7, with 7 bases that match TRBD2. Germline trimming cut 6 bases from V and 7 bases from J; bases unmatched to any gene: 9. The CDR3 length is 13 residues. The CDR3 spells CASRREGIGEQYF. The CDR3 DNA follows: TGTGCCAGCAGGAGGGAGGGGATAGGAGAGCAGTACTTC.

This clonotype was observed a few times. This chain connects TRBV7-2 to TRBJ2-5; D is perhaps TRBD2 (7 bases). The CDR3 has 16 amino acids. V lost 8 bases and J lost 4, with 23 bases in between. Germline V CDR1 and CDR2: SGHTA, FQGNSA. CDR3: CASSPRQGGGRETQYF. The CDR3 DNA sequence: TGTGCCAGCTCCCCTCGGCAGGGAGGGGGGCGAGAGACCCAGTACTTC.

The chain combines TRBV9 with TRBJ1-3; D ambiguous. V lost 0 bases and J 0 bases, leaving 7 bases between the germline ends. The germline gives CDR1 SGDLS, CDR2 YYNGEE. The CDR3 has 15 residues. CDR3 in amino acids: CASSVDATSGNTIYF. CDR3 nucleotide sequence: TGTGCCAGCAGCGTAGATGCTACCTCTGGAAACACCATATATTTT.

This clonotype was seen only a few times. The rearrangement uses TRBV2 and TRBJ1-4; 8 positions match TRBD1. The CDR3 runs to 14 residues. Trimming took 6 bases from V and 7 from J; bases not matched to a gene: 7. Per the germline V gene, CDR1 is SNHLY and CDR2 is FYNNEI. Here the CDR3 reads CASSSQGASEKLFF. The CDR3 DNA is TGTGCCAGCAGCTCCCAGGGGGCGAGTGAAAAACTGTTTTTT.

This clonotype was seen at least ten times. The chain has TRBV3-1 and TRBJ1-5; D is perhaps TRBD1 (5 bases). This CDR3 spans 13 amino acids. The V gene lost 1 base and the J gene lost 6 bases, with 7 bases spanning the gap. The germline gives CDR1 LGHDT, CDR2 YNNKEL (reference sequence). CDR3 sequence: CASSQGDVQPQHF. In DNA form, the CDR3 reads TGTGCCAGCAGCCAAGGGGACGTTCAGCCCCAGCATTTT.

This clonotype appeared many times. V usage is TRBV29-1 and J usage is TRBJ1-1; no firm D call. V lost 4 bases and J lost 11, with 11 bases in between. There are 10 residues in the CDR3. CDR1 is SQVTM and CDR2 is ANQGSEA in the germline V gene. Here the CDR3 DNA reads TGCAGCGTTGGGGTTACTGGGGCTTTCTTT. As protein: CSVGVTGAFF.

This clonotype was observed once. A read error may be the cause here, since a much bigger clone is one base away. This chain connects TRBV6-1 to TRBJ2-7; 13 nucleotides match TRBD2. Germline-derived CDR1 and CDR2 are MNHNS and SASEGT. J was trimmed by 3 bases and V by 7 bases; bases with no gene match: 6. The CDR3 totals 15 residues. The CDR3 loop reads CASNPGLAGVYEQYF. Written as DNA, the CDR3 is TGTGCCAGCAACCCCGGACTAGCGGGAGTCTACGAGCAGTACTTC.

This clonotype was observed at least ten times. The chain couples TRBV28 to TRBJ1-6; 7 bases fit TRBD1. Germline CDR1 MDHEN, CDR2 SYDVKM. The CDR3 loop spans 14 amino acids. V shed 10 bases and J 1 base; nucleotides not matched to a gene: 4. The CDR3 DNA reads TGTGCCAACCGGGACAGTTCCTATAATTCACCCCTCCACTTT. This encodes CANRDSSYNSPLHF.

The chain is built from TRBV27 and TRBJ2-1; 8 bases fit TRBD1. This CDR3 is 17 amino acids long. Losses at the gene ends were 5 bases for V and 5 bases for J; bases not matched to a gene: 14. Germline CDR1 reads MNHEY; CDR2 reads SMNVEV (reference sequence). In DNA form, the CDR3 reads TGTGCCAGCAGTCTAGTATCGGACAGGGAGCACCACAATGAGCAGTTCTTC. This encodes CASSLVSDREHHNEQFF.

This clonotype was seen repeatedly, ten times or more. The chain links TRBV28 to TRBJ1-2; D is ambiguous. This CDR3 is built from 10 residues. Germline loops: CDR1 MDHEN, CDR2 SYDVKM. With 2 bases removed from V and 8 bases from J, the gap between germline ends came to 3 bases. The chain's CDR3 is CASSLVGYTF. The CDR3 coding sequence is TGTGCCAGCAGTTTAGTAGGCTACACCTTC.

V usage is TRBV6-2 or TRBV6-3 and J usage is TRBJ1-1; D unresolved. Germline-derived CDR1 and CDR2 are MNHEY and SVGEGT. The CDR3 totals 14 residues. V lost 0 bases, J lost 4 bases, and 9 bases lay in between. This chain's CDR3 is CASSYSHRGTEAFF. CDR3 bases: TGTGCCAGCAGTTACTCGCATCGAGGCACTGAAGCTTTCTTT.

This clonotype was picked up a small number of times. The chain uses TRBV6-2 or TRBV6-3 and TRBJ2-7, with D possibly being TRBD2 (5 bases). Germline assignment: CDR1 MNHEY and CDR2 SVGEGT. The CDR3 spans 12 residues. Deletions cut 2 bases from V and 5 bases from J, with 7 bases between. CDR3: CASSYEGHEQYF. The CDR3, as DNA: TGTGCCAGCAGTTACGAGGGCCACGAGCAGTACTTC.

The chain is built from TRBV6-5 and TRBJ2-5, with D perhaps TRBD2 (6 bases). CDR3 length equals 15 residues. CDR1 and CDR2 from the germline V gene are MNHEY and SVGAGI. Trimming left V 4 bases short and J 1 base short, with 13 bases between. CDR3 DNA sequence: TGTGCCAGCAGTTTAGGAGGGAGGTTCCAAGAGACCCAGTACTTC. It encodes CASSLGGRFQETQYF.

Ten or more counts support this clonotype. The junction shows a germline mismatch at one end, possibly a read error. This sequence joins TRBV6-5 and TRBJ1-1; D is uncertain. Germline CDR1 is MNHEY and CDR2 is SVGAGI. The CDR3 runs to 14 residues. The CDR3 spells CASSYSKQNTEAFF. CDR3 nucleotide sequence: TGTGCCAGCAGCTACTCGAAACAAAACACTGAAGCTTTCTTT.

A single count supports this clonotype. The CDR3 sequence: CASSMGDGSNSPLHF. The CDR3 DNA reads TGTGCCAGCAGCATGGGGGACGGTAGTAATTCACCCCTCCACTTT. The V and J genes are TRBV9 and TRBJ1-6, with D possibly being TRBD1 (5 bases). Germline loops: CDR1 SGDLS, CDR2 YYNGEE. The CDR3 has 15 residues. V lost 4 bases and J lost 6, with 14 bases in between.